This TCR beta chain was identified in a study of T cell clonality in common variable immunodeficiency. Whole-study findings and limits: T cell subpopulation sequencing would be needed to explain CVID clonality.

Control and CVID samples contributed equal amounts of genomic DNA. Sequencing was performed with immunoSEQ multiplex PCR; in TCRdb, only in-frame clones are kept and a portion is missing. Observed in the sample are 40,000 to 50,000 clones, none of them singletons. Many counts were recorded for this clone. What it binds is not known. This receptor was obtained from a person aged 18-69 years in good health. Sequencing input: peripheral blood mononuclear cells.

The part of the CDR3 DNA that was read is TGTGCCAGCAGCCAGGAGGGACAGATCTCCTACGAG. Its protein is CASSQEGQISYE. The complete CDR3 sequence is CASSQEGQISYEQYF. The rearrangement joins TRBV4-2 to TRBJ2-7; D perhaps matches TRBD1 (7 bases). The CDR3 end is not reached by the read, which stops 3 residues before it; the germline J gene fills it in. V was cut by 3 bases and J by 0 bases, with 12 bases left in between. The CDR3 is 15 amino acids. The germline gives CDR1 LGHNA, CDR2 YNFKEQ.